This TCR beta chain was obtained from a study of blood T cell repertoires in COVID-19. This clone was seen a few times. The CDR3 totals 12 residues. Only in-frame clones appear in the TCRdb table, and some are missing; sequencing was by immunoSEQ multiplex PCR. Here the sample spans a few hundred thousand clones, 80% to 90% being singletons. The sample consisted of PBMCs or T cells enriched from blood (not recorded which). The rearrangement links TRBV21-1 to TRBJ1-2; TRBD1 is the table's D call and was not checked against the DNA. TRBV21-1 is an annotated pseudogene. This sequence was found in a man younger than 45 who had recovered from COVID-19. The CDR3 nucleotides are TGTGCCAGCCGTAGAGGGGGCGATGGCTACACCTTC. It is translated as CASRRGGDGYTF.